The clone carrying this T cell receptor beta chain was seen repeatedly, ten times or more. CDR1 is SEHNR and CDR2 is FQNEAQ in the germline V gene (reference sequence). The CDR3 runs 15 residues. V gave up 2 bases and J gave up 5 bases, with 16 bases separating them. To make TCR beta libraries, researchers used iRepertoire HTBI primers and Arm-PCR of CDR3 regions. TCRdb passed the multiplex PCR reads through MiXCR, listing each CDR3 protein once. The sample lists a few hundred thousand distinct CDR3 sequences; 10% to 15% were seen once. This sample is drawn from a study of regulatory T cells in long-lasting Graves disease. On the study more broadly: Graves' patients, diagnosed recently, had received antithyroid drugs under 3 months.

Documented time point: newly diagnosed GD, antithyroid drugs for less than 3 months. Following extraction of RNA from PBMCs, that RNA was used to make the TCR library. These same records also appear under a second study, on T cells in Graves' hyperthyroidism and ophthalmopathy.

Material: peripheral blood mononuclear cells (PBMCs), obtained at new diagnosis, from a patient treated with antithyroid drugs. This chain uses TRBV7-9 with TRBJ2-7; D may be TRBD1 or TRBD2 (5 bases each). The receptor was isolated from a young woman with Graves disease. CDR3 in amino acids: CASSLIAPGPNEQYF. The CDR3 DNA reads TGTGCCAGCAGCTTAATCGCTCCGGGACCCAACGAGCAGTACTTC.